The sequence of this T cell receptor beta chain was determined in a study of CD8+ T cells in alopecia areata. Treatment: oral pan-JAK inhibitor, 5-10 mg twice daily. Researchers picked out CD4+ and CD8+ T cells from PBMCs by sorting. cDNA prepared by RNA extraction and subsequent reverse transcription served as the template for sequencing. Assay: immunoSEQ multiplex PCR; the TCRdb copy retains only in-frame clones and omits some. The table lists roughly 200,000 clones, roughly two fifths of them singletons. A word on this clone: Other nucleotide sequences from this sample produce the same CDR3.

V lost 4 bases, J lost 0 bases, and 3 bases stayed unmatched. The CDR3 length is 14 residues. Per the germline V gene, CDR1 is GTSNPN and CDR2 is SVGIG (reference sequence). The sequence was collected from a human donor with alopecia areata. The rearrangement joins TRBV30 to TRBJ2-1; 7 bases match TRBD2. The sequencing used CD4+ T cells sorted from blood, collected between weeks 36 and 40, from a patient treated with tofacitinib. CDR3 protein: CAWTRGSSYNEQFF. The DNA for the CDR3 is TGTGCCTGGACCCGCGGGAGCTCCTACAATGAGCAGTTCTTC.